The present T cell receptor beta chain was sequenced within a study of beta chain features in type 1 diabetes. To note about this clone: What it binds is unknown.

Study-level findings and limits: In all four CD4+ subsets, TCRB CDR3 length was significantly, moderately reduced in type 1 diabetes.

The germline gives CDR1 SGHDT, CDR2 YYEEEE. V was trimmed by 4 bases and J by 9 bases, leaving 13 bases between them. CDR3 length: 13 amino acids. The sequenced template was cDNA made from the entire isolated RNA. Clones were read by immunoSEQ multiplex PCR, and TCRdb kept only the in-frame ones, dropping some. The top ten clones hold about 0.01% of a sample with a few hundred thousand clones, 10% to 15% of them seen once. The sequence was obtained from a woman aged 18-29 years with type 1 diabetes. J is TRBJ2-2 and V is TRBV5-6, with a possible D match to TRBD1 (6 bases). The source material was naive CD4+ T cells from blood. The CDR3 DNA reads TGTGCCAGCAGCAACGACTGGGACAGGGAGCTGTTTTTT. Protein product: CASSNDWDRELFF.